Listed below are T cell receptor beta chains from one sample, sequenced in a study of cytomegalovirus exposure and HLA in healthy donors. Profiled with immunoSEQ multiplex PCR; TCRdb holds only in-frame clones, not every one. The sample shows 120,000 or so clones, around 80% of them seen only once. The material sequenced was PBMCs. All receptors come from a woman aged 55-69 years in good health and CMV-seropositive. Each CDR3 is given with its conserved first and last residue. Fields, in order: V gene, clone size, J gene, D gene, CDR3 DNA, CDR3 protein. A D gene is named only where the DNA matches it firmly. Size values are once, few and many counts, or a class for expanded clones, and some rows have none.

>TRBV7-6|.|TRBJ2-7|TRBD2
TGTGCCAGCAGCCCCGGGGCTAGCGGGCGAACCTACGAGCAGTACTTC
CASSPGASGRTYEQYF
>TRBV28|once|TRBJ2-7|TRBD2
TGTGCCAGCAGTCCCCAGCGGGAGCTATACGAGCAGTACTTC
CASSPQRELYEQYF
>TRBV19|few|TRBJ2-1|.
TGTGCCAGTAGCCTAGGGTTTAGGGGTGGTCCCCATGAGCAGTTCTTC
CASSLGFRGGPHEQFF
>TRBV11-3|few|TRBJ2-5|.
TGTGCCAGCAGCTTAGCGGAGGAAGAGACCCAGTACTTC
CASSLAEEETQYF
>TRBV5-1|few|TRBJ2-1|.
TGCGCCACCAGTGTACTTGACAGGCCCGCTGAGCAGTTCTTC
CATSVLDRPAEQFF
>TRBV5-8|.|TRBJ2-7|.
TGTGCCAGCAGCTCCGTTGAGTGCGTTCGGGCCTACGAGCAGTACTTC
CASSSVECVRAYEQYF
>TRBV6-5|.|TRBJ2-2|.
TGTGCCAGCAGTTACGATTCCGGCACCGGGGAGCTGTTTTTT
CASSYDSGTGELFF
>TRBV18|.|TRBJ1-1|TRBD1
TGTGCCAGCTCACCCAATGGACAGGGTCTGAACACTGAAGCTTTCTTT
CASSPNGQGLNTEAFF
>TRBV11-3|.|TRBJ2-3|TRBD2
TGTGCCAGCAGCTTAGAAGCGGGAGACACAGATACGCAGTATTTT
CASSLEAGDTDTQYF
>TRBV9|.|TRBJ1-4|TRBD1
TGTGCCAGCAGCGTAGAGAGGGGGCGCAGTGAAAAACTGTTTTTT
CASSVERGRSEKLFF
>TRBV27|.|TRBJ2-2|TRBD1
TGTGCCAGCAGTTTATTCAGGCCGGGACAGGGGGCCGGGGAGCTGTTTTTT
CASSLFRPGQGAGELFF
>TRBV19|.|TRBJ1-3|TRBD1
TGTGCCAGTAGTAGGTGGGACAGCTCTGGAAACACCATATATTTT
CASSRWDSSGNTIYF
>TRBV20-1|.|TRBJ1-2|.
TGCAGTGCTCCCAGGGACTATGGCTACACCTTC
CSAPRDYGYTF
>TRBV5-4|.|TRBJ1-2|.
TGTGCCAGCAGCTTGGACCACCCCGGGAATGGCTACACCTTC
CASSLDHPGNGYTF
>TRBV18|.|TRBJ2-2|.
TGTGCCAGCTCCCCTCTGTCAACGGGATACAACACCGGGGAGCTGTTTTTT
CASSPLSTGYNTGELFF
>TRBV6-6|few|TRBJ1-1|.
TGTGCCAGCAGTTATACGGGGGGGAACACTGAAGCTTTCTTT
CASSYTGGNTEAFF
>TRBV10-3|few|TRBJ2-1|.
TGTGCCAGCAGTGCCACTAATTTAAATGAGCAGTTCTTC
CASSATNLNEQFF
>TRBV5-6|few|TRBJ1-1|TRBD1
TGTGCCAGCAGCCTGGTAGACAGGGCGCACACTGAAGCTTTCTTT
CASSLVDRAHTEAFF
>TRBV19|.|TRBJ2-5|.
TGTGCCAGTAGTATAGGTCGGACTTTAGGGACCCAGTACTTC
CASSIGRTLGTQYF
>TRBV7-9|once|TRBJ2-7|.
TGTGCCAGCAGCGCCCCGGGGGGCATTCCCTACGAGCAGTACTTC
CASSAPGGIPYEQYF
>TRBV9|.|TRBJ2-1|.
TGTGCCAGCAGCGGCCGCGGTAGATCTGAGCAGTTCTTC
CASSGRGRSEQFF
>TRBV6-5|.|TRBJ2-5|TRBD2
TGTGCCAGCAGTACAGCGGGGGGTAGAAAGACCCAGTACTTC
CASSTAGGRKTQYF
>TRBV9|.|TRBJ2-1|TRBD2
TGTGCCAGCTCCGTTACCAGCGGGAGGTACAATGAGCAGTTCTTC
CASSVTSGRYNEQFF
>TRBV7-8|few|TRBJ2-7|TRBD2
TGTGCCAGCAGCCTAACTGGCGGGAGCTGGCGCGAGCAGTACTTC
CASSLTGGSWREQYF
>TRBV5-1|.|TRBJ2-2|.
TGCGCCAGCAATCGACAGGAGAGATCGGGGGAGCTGTTTTTT
CASNRQERSGELFF
>TRBV6-5|.|TRBJ2-7|TRBD2
TGTGCCAGCAGTTACCAGCGGGAGGGCCGCTACGAGCAGTACTTC
CASSYQREGRYEQYF
>TRBV27|.|TRBJ2-3|.
TGTGCCAGCAGTTTATCGACACCCACAGATACGCAGTATTTT
CASSLSTPTDTQYF
>TRBV11-2|.|TRBJ2-3|.
TGTGCCAGCAGCTTAGTCTTCGGGTTGTCAGATACGCAGTATTTT
CASSLVFGLSDTQYF
>TRBV6-1|.|TRBJ1-1|.
TGTGCCAGCAGAGAACAGGGCTCAGGAAACACTGAAGCTTTCTTT
CASREQGSGNTEAFF
>TRBV9|.|TRBJ2-2|TRBD2
TGTGCCAGCAGCGGATCTAGCGGATCGAACACCGGGGAGCTGTTTTTT
CASSGSSGSNTGELFF
>TRBV12-5|.|TRBJ2-7|TRBD2
TGTGCTAGTGGACTAGCGGGAGTCATCGAGCAGTACTTC
CASGLAGVIEQYF
>TRBV7-9|.|TRBJ1-2|.
TGTGCCAGCGTAATCGCCATCGGGATTAACTATGGCTACACCTTC
CASVIAIGINYGYTF
>TRBV29-1|once|TRBJ1-1|.
TGCAGCGTTGAAGATCTCTCGGACAGAACTGAAGCTTTCTTT
CSVEDLSDRTEAFF
>TRBV7-3|.|TRBJ2-3|TRBD2
TGTGCCAGCAGCTTAATCGGGGGGTTGGCAGATACGCAGTATTTT
CASSLIGGLADTQYF
>TRBV7-2|.|TRBJ2-5|TRBD2
TGTGCCAGCAGCTTACTAGGCTCGCGGGGGTTCCAAGAGACCCAGTACTTC
CASSLLGSRGFQETQYF
>TRBV19|.|TRBJ1-5|.
TGTGCCAGTAGTATGCCCGATAGGGGAGGTCAGCCCCAGCATTTT
CASSMPDRGGQPQHF
>TRBV6-5|.|TRBJ2-7|TRBD1
TGTGCCAGCAGTTACTCGAGGGACAGGGGGCTCTACGAGCAGTACTTC
CASSYSRDRGLYEQYF
>TRBV10-2|.|TRBJ2-1|TRBD2
TGCGCCAGCAGGGTTCGCGGGGAGGGCAAGTCCTACAATGAGCAGTTCTTC
CASRVRGEGKSYNEQFF
>TRBV6-5|.|TRBJ1-3|.
TGTGCCAGCAGTTTAGACAACTCTGGAAACACCATATATTTT
CASSLDNSGNTIYF
>TRBV9|few|TRBJ2-1|TRBD2
TGTGCCAGCAGCGTATACCTAGCGGGAGGATATGAGCAGTTCTTC
CASSVYLAGGYEQFF
>TRBV19|.|TRBJ1-2|.
TGTGCCAGTACTGAGGTGGGCTATGGCTACACCTTC
CASTEVGYGYTF
>TRBV11-1|once|TRBJ2-7|TRBD1
TGTGCCAGCAGCTTACATCAGGACAGGATGATCTCCTACGAGCAGTACTTC
CASSLHQDRMISYEQYF
>TRBV19|.|TRBJ2-2|TRBD2
TGTGCCAGTAATAGGGGACTACAGAACACCGGGGAGCTGTTTTTT
CASNRGLQNTGELFF
>TRBV4-2|.|TRBJ1-3|TRBD1
TGTGCCAGCAGCCCCTTTACAGGGGGGGGAAACACCATATATTTT
CASSPFTGGGNTIYF
>TRBV5-1|.|TRBJ1-1|.
TGCGCCAGCAGCTTGTTGGGGAGCGCTGAAGCTTTCTTT
CASSLLGSAEAFF
>TRBV13|few|TRBJ1-1|TRBD1
TGTGCCAGCAGCTTATCCCCGGGACAGGGACTGAACACTGAAGCTTTCTTT
CASSLSPGQGLNTEAFF
>TRBV4-1|.|TRBJ2-1|TRBD2
TGCGCCAGCAGCCGAGAGCGGGGTAGGAACCTTTACAATGAGCAGTTCTTC
CASSRERGRNLYNEQFF
>TRBV27|medium-sized|TRBJ2-2|.
TGTGCCAGCAGTAAAAAGGGGGTTTCCACCGGGGAGCTGTTTTTT
CASSKKGVSTGELFF
>TRBV5-4|.|TRBJ1-2|.
TGTGCCAGCAGCTACGAACTTAACTATGGCTACACCTTC
CASSYELNYGYTF